The present TCR beta chain was sequenced within a study of beta chain features in type 1 diabetes. Whole-study context: Age, gender and cell yields were similar between patients and healthy donors.

This clone turned up a few times. Its antigen is undetermined. Deletions cut 1 base from V and 4 bases from J, with 11 bases between. The CDR3 extends over 15 amino acids. Germline assignment: CDR1 SGHTA and CDR2 FQGNSA. Markers CD45RO/CCR7/CD25/CD127/CD95/CD27 served to sort CD4+ naive, central memory, regulatory and stem cell-like memory cells. Study outcomes and limitations: All four CD4+ subsets of Type 1 diabetes patients contained TCRB CDR3s that were moderately but significantly shorter.

The authors reverse transcribed all of the isolated RNA, so sequencing captured expressed TCRB transcripts. TCRdb's copy holds only in-frame clones and misses some; the assay was immunoSEQ multiplex PCR. The table shows 300,000 to 350,000 clones, with roughly 15% occurring only once. Sequencing was done on a sample of central memory CD4+ T cells from blood. This TCR was recovered from a man aged 30 to 45 in good health. The chain has TRBV7-2 and TRBJ2-1; D gene uncertain. The CDR3 sequence: CASSLDLGSYNEQFF. Here the CDR3 DNA reads TGTGCCAGCAGCTTAGATCTGGGATCATACAATGAGCAGTTCTTC.